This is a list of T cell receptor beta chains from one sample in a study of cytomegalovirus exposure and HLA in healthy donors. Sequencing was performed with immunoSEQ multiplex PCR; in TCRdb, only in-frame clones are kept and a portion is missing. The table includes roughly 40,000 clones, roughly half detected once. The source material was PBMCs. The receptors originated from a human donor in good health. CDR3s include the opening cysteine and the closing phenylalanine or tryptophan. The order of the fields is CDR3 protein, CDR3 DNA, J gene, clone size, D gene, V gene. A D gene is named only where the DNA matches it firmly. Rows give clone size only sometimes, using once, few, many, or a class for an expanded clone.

CASSQEGGTRPYEQYF TGCGCCAGCAGCCAAGAGGGGGGGACTAGGCCCTACGAGCAGTACTTC TRBJ2-7 - TRBD2 TRBV4-1
CASTEGPGQPQHF TGTGCCAGCACGGAGGGGCCCGGTCAGCCCCAGCATTTT TRBJ1-5 - - TRBV6-5
CASSRSQGPGGANVLTF TGCGCCAGCAGCCGCTCACAGGGACCGGGTGGGGCCAACGTCCTGACTTTC TRBJ2-6 - - TRBV5-1
CASSIDGSGTYNSPLHF TGTGCCAGTAGTATAGACGGGAGTGGGACCTATAATTCACCCCTCCACTTT TRBJ1-6 - - TRBV19
CASSPPGGEQYF TGTGCCAGCTCACCACCGGGAGGCGAGCAGTACTTC TRBJ2-7 few - TRBV18
CASSLYGGGKAREAFF TGTGCCAGCAGCTTATATGGGGGGGGGAAGGCCCGTGAAGCTTTCTTT TRBJ1-1 medium-sized - TRBV13
CASTPGWGVLYEQYF TGTGCCAGTACGCCCGGGTGGGGGGTACTCTACGAGCAGTACTTC TRBJ2-7 - - TRBV19
CASSLDRVVSGYTF TGCGCCAGCAGCTTAGACAGGGTAGTATCTGGCTACACCTTC TRBJ1-2 few TRBD1 TRBV5-1
CASSISSNQPQHF TGTGCCAGTAGTATCAGTAGCAATCAGCCCCAGCATTTT TRBJ1-5 - - TRBV19
CASSRMSAGAGDEQFF TGCGCCAGCAGCCGGATGTCGGCGGGGGCTGGGGATGAGCAGTTCTTC TRBJ2-1 few - TRBV4-3
CASSRTSGTTDTQYF TGTGCCAGCAGCAGGACTAGCGGGACGACAGATACGCAGTATTTT TRBJ2-3 - TRBD2 TRBV6-5
CASSRQGGSYEQYF TGTGCCAGCAGCCGACAGGGGGGCTCCTACGAGCAGTACTTC TRBJ2-7 - TRBD1 TRBV5-4
CASSLELRAGQPQHF TGTGCCAGCAGCTTAGAGCTCCGGGCGGGTCAGCCCCAGCATTTT TRBJ1-5 - - TRBV7-2
CASTLRLAGNEQFF TGTGCCAGCACCTTACGCCTAGCGGGCAATGAGCAGTTCTTC TRBJ2-1 - TRBD2 TRBV6-5
CASKGGGTYEQYF TGTGCCAGCAAAGGAGGAGGGACCTACGAGCAGTACTTC TRBJ2-7 - - TRBV2
CASTLPTTGNTEAFF TGTGCCAGCACCCTACCAACGACAGGAAACACTGAAGCTTTCTTT TRBJ1-1 few - TRBV6-4
CASSLSLLAGSQVNEQFF TGTGCCAGCAGCTTAAGTCTACTAGCGGGATCCCAGGTCAATGAGCAGTTCTTC TRBJ2-1 - TRBD2 TRBV11-2
CSLFEAQGLNRGYSNQPQHF TGCAGCTTGTTTGAGGCTCAGGGGCTCAATCGGGGTTATAGCAATCAGCCCCAGCATTTT TRBJ1-5 - - TRBV29-1
CASRLAGGPTYEQYF TGTGCCAGCCGCCTAGCGGGAGGGCCAACCTACGAGCAGTACTTC TRBJ2-7 few TRBD2 TRBV6-1
CASTRGAGGSQPQHF TGTGCCAGCACCCGAGGGGCAGGGGGGAGTCAGCCCCAGCATTTT TRBJ1-5 - TRBD1 TRBV6-5
CASPRGGQGGGANVLTF TGTGCCAGCCCCCGAGGAGGACAGGGTGGTGGGGCCAACGTCCTGACTTTC TRBJ2-6 - TRBD1 TRBV5-5
CASSYGTGAAGNTIYF TGTGCCAGCAGTTACGGGACAGGGGCCGCTGGAAACACCATATATTTT TRBJ1-3 - TRBD1 TRBV6-5
CASCLSTGNQPQHF TGTGCCAGCTGCCTTTCGACAGGGAATCAGCCCCAGCATTTT TRBJ1-5 once TRBD1 TRBV7-9